The 9 T cell receptor beta chains in this list originate from one sample, sequenced in a study of T-cell reconstitution after alpha-beta-depleted transplantation in children (dated by TCRdb to about 2016). The protocol used for the library was PCR. Sequencing took place on an Illumina HiSeq 2500. TCR libraries were prepared with molecular barcoding, using unique molecular identifiers to normalize TCRbeta repertoire quantification. TCRdb passed the public sequencing reads through fastp at Q25 and MiXCR, retaining productive beta sequences. Each record represents a unique CDR3 protein, reported with the most common genes and DNA among its rows. The sample table records fewer than 120,000 distinct CDR3 sequences; 10% of these occur just once. The ten top clones hold around 8.5% of the sample. The sequences come from PBMCs from the stem cell graft donor, collected from the stem cell graft. The receptors shown here come from a human donor who donated a stem cell graft to a child with acute lymphoblastic leukemia.

This clonotype was seen repeatedly, ten times or more. As DNA, the CDR3 is TGTGCCAGCAGCTACATAAGGACAGACTATGGCTACACCTTC. It is translated as CASSYIRTDYGYTF. The V gene is TRBV7-9, the J gene TRBJ1-2; D possibly corresponds to TRBD1 (6 bases). The germline gives CDR1 SEHNR, CDR2 FQNEAQ (reference sequence). CDR3 length: 14 amino acids. V was shortened by 4 bases and J by 3 bases, with 12 bases between the two germline ends.

To note about this clonotype: A much larger clone sits a single nucleotide away, making a read error possible. The chain joins TRBV5-1 to TRBJ2-1; 8 nucleotides match TRBD2. Germline values: CDR1 SGHRS, CDR2 YFSETQ. The CDR3 extends over 15 amino acids. The CDR3 loop reads CSSSLMSGSYNEQFF. CDR3 DNA sequence: TGCTCCAGCAGCTTGATGAGCGGGAGCTACAATGAGCAGTTCTTC.

This clonotype was seen repeatedly, ten times or more. V gene TRBV20-1 combines with J gene TRBJ2-7; 11 positions agree with TRBD2. V lost 3 bases to trimming and J lost 5 bases; unmatched junction nucleotides: 12. Germline lookup yields CDR1 DFQATT and CDR2 SNEGSKA (reference sequence). There are 16 residues in the CDR3. In DNA, the CDR3 is TGCAGTGCTAGTACCCCCCTTAGCGGGAGGGAGAACGAGCAGTACTTC. Translated: CSASTPLSGRENEQYF.

This clonotype was detected many times. The genes are TRBV20-1 and TRBJ1-2; weak D call: TRBD1 (6 bases). Germline values: CDR1 DFQATT, CDR2 SNEGSKA (reference sequence). CDR3 size: 11 residues. CDR3 DNA: TGCTTGCGTAGGACAGTGACTGGCTACACCTTC. This translates into CLRRTVTGYTF.

This clonotype appeared many times. V usage is TRBV25-1 and J usage is TRBJ1-2, with a weak D call TRBD1 (6 bases). Germline lookup yields CDR1 MGHDK and CDR2 SYGVNS. Trimming took 7 bases from V and 1 from J, leaving 10 bases between them. The CDR3 runs 13 residues. CDR3 sequence reads: CASTSDSNYGYTF. CDR3 DNA: TGTGCCAGCACCTCGGACAGTAACTATGGCTACACCTTC.

The V call is TRBV18, the J call TRBJ1-3; TRBD1 aligns across 7 bases. Germline V gene lookup returns CDR1 KGHSH and CDR2 LQKENI. V dropped 4 bases and J dropped 4; count of bases not matched to a gene: 10. This CDR3 has 16 amino acids. The CDR3 DNA reads TGTGCCAGCTCACAGGGATCAGGGGGAATCGGAAACACCATATATTTT. It is translated as CASSQGSGGIGNTIYF.

The table lists this clonotype with many counts. DNA for the CDR3: TGTGCCAGCAGCCCAGGGGGCTACAATGAGCAGTTCTTC. Translation gives CASSPGGYNEQFF. The J gene is TRBJ2-1, the V gene TRBV11-3, with TRBD1 identical over 7 bases. From germline, CDR1 is SGHNT and CDR2 YENEEA. CDR3 length: 13 residues. After removal of 5 bases from V and 3 bases from J, the junction contained 1 base not matched to a gene.

The sample holds many counts of this clonotype. The chain combines TRBV4-3 with TRBJ2-5, with D perhaps TRBD1 (6 bases). The CDR3 spans 15 residues. Trimming pared 1 base from V and 2 bases from J, leaving 11 bases between. Germline V CDR1 and CDR2: LGHNA, YSLEER. This chain's CDR3 is CASSQVGTGQETQYF. For the CDR3, the DNA is TGCGCCAGCAGCCAAGTTGGAACAGGGCAAGAGACCCAGTACTTC.

Ten or more counts support this clonotype. The chain uses TRBV5-1 and TRBJ2-7; the match to TRBD1 covers 7 bases. Trimming took 0 bases from V and 5 from J; bases not matched to a gene: 5. CDR3 length: 14 residues. Germline loops: CDR1 SGHRS, CDR2 YFSETQ. CDR3 nucleotides: TGCGCCAGCAGCTTGGGACAGGGACGCGACGAGCAGTACTTC. Amino acid sequence: CASSLGQGRDEQYF.